This T cell receptor (beta chain) was sequenced in a study of response to subunit inactivated influenza vaccine. This clonotype was seen a few times. The germline V and J ends were trimmed by 0 bases and 2 bases, with 7 bases remaining between them. Per the germline V gene, CDR1 is MGHRA and CDR2 is YSYEKL. There are 14 residues in the CDR3. TCRdb ran MiXCR on the RT-PCR reads and lists one entry per CDR3 protein. The sample has 150,000 to 200,000 distinct CDR3 sequences; roughly 12% are singletons. The sample was also linked to a second study, of T cells expressing NK-cell markers. That source adds: TCR beta cDNA was made by 5'RACE template switching with UMIs. Roughly 6 donors had dominant NKG2C+ clonotypes that comprised roughly 1.0-8% of their CD8+ T cells.

The rearrangement links TRBV4-1 to TRBJ2-5; a possible D gene is TRBD2 (5 bases). Specimen: CD8+ T cells sorted from PBMCs, collected 12 days after vaccination. The TCR comes from a man between 45 and 60 years old who received an inactivated influenza vaccine. CDR3 protein: CASSQDAGQETQYF. CDR3 DNA: TGCGCCAGCAGCCAAGATGCGGGTCAAGAGACCCAGTACTTC.